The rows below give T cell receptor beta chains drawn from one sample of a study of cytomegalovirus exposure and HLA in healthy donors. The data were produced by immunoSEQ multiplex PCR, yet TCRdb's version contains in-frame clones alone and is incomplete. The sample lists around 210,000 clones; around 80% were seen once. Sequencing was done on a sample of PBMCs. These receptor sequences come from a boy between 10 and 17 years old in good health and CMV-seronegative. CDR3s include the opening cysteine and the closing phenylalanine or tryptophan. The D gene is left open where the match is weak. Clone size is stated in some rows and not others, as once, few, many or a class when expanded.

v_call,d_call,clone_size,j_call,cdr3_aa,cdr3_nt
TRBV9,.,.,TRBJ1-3,CASSVFHSGNTIYF,TGTGCCAGCAGCGTATTCCACTCTGGAAACACCATATATTTT
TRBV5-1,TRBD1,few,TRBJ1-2,CASSLVSGTGGRDGYTF,TGCGCCAGCAGCTTGGTTTCGGGGACAGGGGGACGGGATGGCTACACCTTC
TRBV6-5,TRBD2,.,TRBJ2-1,CASGPLAGEQFF,TGTGCCAGCGGTCCCCTAGCGGGTGAGCAGTTCTTC
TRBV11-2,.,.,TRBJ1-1,CASSLDSMSIEAFF,TGTGCCAGCAGCCTGGACAGTATGAGTATTGAAGCTTTCTTT
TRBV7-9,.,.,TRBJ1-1,CASSRTPGAQRGNTEAFF,TGTGCCAGCAGCCGAACGCCAGGGGCCCAGCGGGGGAACACTGAAGCTTTCTTT
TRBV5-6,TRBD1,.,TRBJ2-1,CASSSGGQGAGYEQFF,TGTGCCAGCAGCTCGGGTGGACAGGGGGCTGGGTATGAGCAGTTCTTC
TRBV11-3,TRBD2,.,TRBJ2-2,CASSPGRATGELFF,TGTGCCAGCAGCCCAGGGAGGGCCACCGGGGAGCTGTTTTTT
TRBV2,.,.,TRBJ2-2,CASRGGSTGELFF,TGTGCCAGCAGAGGAGGGAGCACCGGGGAGCTGTTTTTT
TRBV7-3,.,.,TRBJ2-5,CASSLDGEETQYF,TGTGCCAGCAGCTTAGACGGGGAAGAGACCCAGTACTTC
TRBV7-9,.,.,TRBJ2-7,CASSLASEGERSEEQYF,TGTGCCAGCAGCTTAGCCTCTGAGGGCGAACGTTCGGAAGAGCAGTACTTC
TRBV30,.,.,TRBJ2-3,CAWSIGQDADTQYF,TGTGCCTGGAGTATTGGGCAGGATGCAGATACGCAGTATTTT
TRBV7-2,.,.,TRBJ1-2,CASSLDRQNYGHTF,TGTGCCAGCAGCTTAGACCGGCAGAACTATGGCCACACCTTC
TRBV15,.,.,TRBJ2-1,CATSTFSASSYNEQFF,TGTGCCACCAGCACCTTTAGCGCAAGCTCCTACAATGAGCAGTTCTTC
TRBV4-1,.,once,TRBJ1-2,CASSRSLERSVLYGYTF,TGCGCCAGCAGCCGATCCCTGGAGAGAAGCGTTCTCTATGGCTACACCTTC
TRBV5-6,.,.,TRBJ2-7,CASSLGRTYEQYF,TGTGCCAGCAGCTTGGGCAGAACCTACGAGCAGTACTTC
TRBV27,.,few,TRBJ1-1,CASSLSRGGTEAFF,TGTGCCAGCAGTTTATCACGAGGGGGTACTGAAGCTTTCTTT
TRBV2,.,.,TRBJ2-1,CASSNQLGGAGYNEQFF,TGTGCCAGCAGTAACCAACTCGGCGGGGCGGGATACAATGAGCAGTTCTTC
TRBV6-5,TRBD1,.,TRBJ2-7,CASSRDRNYEQYF,TGTGCCAGCAGTCGGGACAGGAACTACGAGCAGTACTTC
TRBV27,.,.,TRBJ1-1,CASSPPDGLWRGEAFF,TGTGCCAGCAGTCCCCCGGATGGGCTGTGGAGGGGCGAAGCTTTCTTT